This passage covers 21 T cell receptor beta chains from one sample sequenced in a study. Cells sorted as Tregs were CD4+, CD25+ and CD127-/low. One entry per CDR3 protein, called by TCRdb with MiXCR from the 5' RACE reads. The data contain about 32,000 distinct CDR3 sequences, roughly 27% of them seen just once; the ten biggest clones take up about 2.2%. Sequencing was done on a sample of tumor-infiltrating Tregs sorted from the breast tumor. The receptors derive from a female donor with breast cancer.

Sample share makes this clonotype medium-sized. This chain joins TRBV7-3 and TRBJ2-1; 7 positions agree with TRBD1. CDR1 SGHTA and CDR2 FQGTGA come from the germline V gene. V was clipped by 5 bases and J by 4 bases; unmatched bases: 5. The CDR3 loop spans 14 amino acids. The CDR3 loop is CASSPGQEYNEQFF. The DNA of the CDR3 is TGTGCCAGCAGCCCCGGACAGGAATACAATGAGCAGTTCTTC. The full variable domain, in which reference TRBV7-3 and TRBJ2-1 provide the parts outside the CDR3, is GAGVSQTPSNKVTEKGKYVELRCDPISGHTALYWYRQSLGQGPEFLIYFQGTGAADDSGLPNDRFFAVRPEGSVSTLKIQRTERGDSAVYLCASSPGQEYNEQFFGPGTRLTVL.

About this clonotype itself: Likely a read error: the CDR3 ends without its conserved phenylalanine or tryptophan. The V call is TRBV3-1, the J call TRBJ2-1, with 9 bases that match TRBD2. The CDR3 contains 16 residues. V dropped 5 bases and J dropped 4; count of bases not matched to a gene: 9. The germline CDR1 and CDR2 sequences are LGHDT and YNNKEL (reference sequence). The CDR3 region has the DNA TGTGCCAGCAGCTCCCCCGGCGGGAGGGCATACAATGAGCAGTTCTCC. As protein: CASSSPGGRAYNEQFS.

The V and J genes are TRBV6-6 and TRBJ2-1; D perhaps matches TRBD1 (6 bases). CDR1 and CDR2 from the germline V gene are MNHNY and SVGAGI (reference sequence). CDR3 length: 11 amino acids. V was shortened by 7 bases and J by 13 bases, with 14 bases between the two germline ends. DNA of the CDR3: TGTGCCAGCACCCAGGGGCGGGTACAGTTCTTC. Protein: CASTQGRVQFF.

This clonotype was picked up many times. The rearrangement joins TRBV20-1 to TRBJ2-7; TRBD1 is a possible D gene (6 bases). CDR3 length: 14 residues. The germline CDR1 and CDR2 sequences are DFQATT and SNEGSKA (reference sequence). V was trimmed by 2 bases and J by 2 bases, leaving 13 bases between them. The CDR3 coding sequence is TGCAGTGCTAGACCCCCCGGGACAACCTACGAGCAGTACTTC. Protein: CSARPPGTTYEQYF.

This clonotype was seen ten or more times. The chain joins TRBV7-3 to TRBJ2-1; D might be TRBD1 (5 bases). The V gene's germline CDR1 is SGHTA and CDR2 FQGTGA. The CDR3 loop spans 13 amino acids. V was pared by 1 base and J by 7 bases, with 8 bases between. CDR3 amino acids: CASSLIQANEQFF. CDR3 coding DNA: TGTGCCAGCAGCTTAATACAGGCGAATGAGCAGTTCTTC.

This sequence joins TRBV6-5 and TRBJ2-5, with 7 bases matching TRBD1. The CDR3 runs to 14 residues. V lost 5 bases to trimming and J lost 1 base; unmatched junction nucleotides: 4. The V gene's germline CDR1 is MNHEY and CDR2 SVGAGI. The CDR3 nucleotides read TGTGCCAGCAGTCGTGGGACAGCCCAAGAGACCCAGTACTTC. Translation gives CASSRGTAQETQYF.

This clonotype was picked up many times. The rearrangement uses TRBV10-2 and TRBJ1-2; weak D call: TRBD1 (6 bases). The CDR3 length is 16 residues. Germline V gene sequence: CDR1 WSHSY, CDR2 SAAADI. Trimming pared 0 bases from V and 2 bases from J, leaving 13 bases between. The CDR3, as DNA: TGCGCCAGCAGTGAGTCCCTATATACAGGGAACTATGGCTACACCTTC. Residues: CASSESLYTGNYGYTF.

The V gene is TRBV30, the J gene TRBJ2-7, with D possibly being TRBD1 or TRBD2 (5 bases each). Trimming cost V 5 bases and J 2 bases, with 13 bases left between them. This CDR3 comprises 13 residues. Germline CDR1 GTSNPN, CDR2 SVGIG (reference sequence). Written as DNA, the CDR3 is TGTGCCTGGCAAAGGGACCGACCCTACGAGCAGTACTTC. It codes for CAWQRDRPYEQYF.

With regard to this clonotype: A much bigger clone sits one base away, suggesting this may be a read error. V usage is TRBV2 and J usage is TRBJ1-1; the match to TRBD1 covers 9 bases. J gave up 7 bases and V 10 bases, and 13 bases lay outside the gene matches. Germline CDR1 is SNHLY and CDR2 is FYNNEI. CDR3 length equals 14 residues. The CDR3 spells CANSLTGGGSEAFF. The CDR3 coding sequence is TGTGCCAACAGCCTCACAGGGGGCGGCAGTGAAGCTTTCTTT.

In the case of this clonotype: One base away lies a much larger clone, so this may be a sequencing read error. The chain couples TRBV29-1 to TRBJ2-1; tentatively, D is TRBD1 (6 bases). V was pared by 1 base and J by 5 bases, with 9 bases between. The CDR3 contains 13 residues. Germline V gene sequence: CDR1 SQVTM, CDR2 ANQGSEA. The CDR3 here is CSVEGDMDNEQFF. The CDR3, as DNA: TGCAGCGTTGAAGGGGACATGGACAATGAGCAGTTCTTC.

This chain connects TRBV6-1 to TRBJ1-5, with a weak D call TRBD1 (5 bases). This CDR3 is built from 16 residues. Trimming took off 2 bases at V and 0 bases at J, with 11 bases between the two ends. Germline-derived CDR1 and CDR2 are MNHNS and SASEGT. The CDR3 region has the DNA TGTGCCAGCAGTGAAAACCCAGGGTATAGCAATCAGCCCCAGCATTTT. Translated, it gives CASSENPGYSNQPQHF.

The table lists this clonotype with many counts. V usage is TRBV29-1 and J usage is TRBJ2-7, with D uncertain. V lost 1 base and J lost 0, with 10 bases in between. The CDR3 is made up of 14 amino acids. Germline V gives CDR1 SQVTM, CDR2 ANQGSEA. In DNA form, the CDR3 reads TGCAGCGTTGAAGTTAAGAGCAGCTCCTACGAGCAGTACTTC. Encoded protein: CSVEVKSSSYEQYF.

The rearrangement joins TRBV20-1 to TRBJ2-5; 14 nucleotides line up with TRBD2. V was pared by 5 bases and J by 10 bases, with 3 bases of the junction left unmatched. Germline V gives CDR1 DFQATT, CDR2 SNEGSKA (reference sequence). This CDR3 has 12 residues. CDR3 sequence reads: CSAAGLAGVQYF. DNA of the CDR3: TGCAGTGCTGCGGGACTAGCGGGAGTCCAGTACTTC.

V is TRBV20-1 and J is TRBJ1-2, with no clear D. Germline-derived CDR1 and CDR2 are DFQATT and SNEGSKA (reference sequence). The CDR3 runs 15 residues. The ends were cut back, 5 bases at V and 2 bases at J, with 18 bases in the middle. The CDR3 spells CSAFSPRPVNYGYTF. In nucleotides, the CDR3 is TGCAGTGCTTTTTCCCCCCGACCCGTGAACTATGGCTACACCTTC.

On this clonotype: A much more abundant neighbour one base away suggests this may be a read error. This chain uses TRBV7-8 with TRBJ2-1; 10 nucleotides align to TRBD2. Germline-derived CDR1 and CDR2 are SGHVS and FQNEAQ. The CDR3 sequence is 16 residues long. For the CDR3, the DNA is TGTGCCGGCAGCTTACGTCTAGCGGGAGTCTACAATGAGCAGTTCTTC. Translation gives CAGSLRLAGVYNEQFF.

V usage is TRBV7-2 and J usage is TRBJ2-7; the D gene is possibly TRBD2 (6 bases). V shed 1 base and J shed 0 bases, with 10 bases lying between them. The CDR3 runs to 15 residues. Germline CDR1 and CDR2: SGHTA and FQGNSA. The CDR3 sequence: CASSLGDGSSYEQYF. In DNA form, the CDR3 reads TGTGCCAGCAGCTTAGGGGACGGGAGCTCCTACGAGCAGTACTTC.

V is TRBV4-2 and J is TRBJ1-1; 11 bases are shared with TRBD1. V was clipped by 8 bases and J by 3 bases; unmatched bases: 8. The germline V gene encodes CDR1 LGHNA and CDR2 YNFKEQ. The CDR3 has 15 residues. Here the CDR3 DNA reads TGTGCCAGCCGGACAGGGGGCGCTGGGGACACTGAAGCTTTCTTT. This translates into CASRTGGAGDTEAFF.

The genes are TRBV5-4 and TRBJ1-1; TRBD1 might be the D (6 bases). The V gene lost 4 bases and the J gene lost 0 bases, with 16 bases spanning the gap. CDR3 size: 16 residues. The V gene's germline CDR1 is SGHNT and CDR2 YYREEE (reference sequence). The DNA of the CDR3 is TGTGCCAGCAGCCTGGGACACCCCCAGTTGAACACTGAAGCTTTCTTT. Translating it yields CASSLGHPQLNTEAFF.

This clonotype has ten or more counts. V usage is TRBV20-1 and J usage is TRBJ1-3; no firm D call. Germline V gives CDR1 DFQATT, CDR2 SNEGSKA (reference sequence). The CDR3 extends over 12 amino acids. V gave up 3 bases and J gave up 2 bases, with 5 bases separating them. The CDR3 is CSARGPGNTIYF. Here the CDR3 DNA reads TGCAGTGCTAGGGGCCCTGGAAACACCATATATTTT.

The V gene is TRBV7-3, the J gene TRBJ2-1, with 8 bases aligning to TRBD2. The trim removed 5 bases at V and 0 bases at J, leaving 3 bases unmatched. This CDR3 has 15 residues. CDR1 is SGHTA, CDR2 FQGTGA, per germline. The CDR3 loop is CASSERGSSYNEQFF. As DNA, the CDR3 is TGTGCCAGCAGCGAGCGGGGGAGCTCCTACAATGAGCAGTTCTTC. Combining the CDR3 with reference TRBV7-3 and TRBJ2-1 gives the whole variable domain GAGVSQTPSNKVTEKGKYVELRCDPISGHTALYWYRQSLGQGPEFLIYFQGTGAADDSGLPNDRFFAVRPEGSVSTLKIQRTERGDSAVYLCASSERGSSYNEQFFGPGTRLTVL.

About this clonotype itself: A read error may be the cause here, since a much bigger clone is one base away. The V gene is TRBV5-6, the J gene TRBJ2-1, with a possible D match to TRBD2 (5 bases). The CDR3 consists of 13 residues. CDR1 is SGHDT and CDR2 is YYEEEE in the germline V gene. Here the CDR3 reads CASGLKGSGEQFF. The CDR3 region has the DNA TGTGCCAGCGGCTTAAAAGGATCGGGAGAGCAGTTCTTC.